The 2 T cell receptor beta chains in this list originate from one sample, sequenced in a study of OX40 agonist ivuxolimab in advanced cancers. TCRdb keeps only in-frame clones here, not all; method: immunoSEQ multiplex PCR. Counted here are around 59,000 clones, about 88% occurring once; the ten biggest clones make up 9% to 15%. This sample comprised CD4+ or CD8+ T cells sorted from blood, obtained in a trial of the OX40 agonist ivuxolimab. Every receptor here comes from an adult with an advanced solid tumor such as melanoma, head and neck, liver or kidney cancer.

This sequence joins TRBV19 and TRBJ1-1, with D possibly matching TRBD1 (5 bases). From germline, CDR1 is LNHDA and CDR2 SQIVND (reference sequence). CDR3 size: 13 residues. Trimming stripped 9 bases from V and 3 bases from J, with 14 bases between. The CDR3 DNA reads TGTGCCAGCCTAAAGGGAGGGGACACTGAAGCTTTCTTT. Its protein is CASLKGGDTEAFF.

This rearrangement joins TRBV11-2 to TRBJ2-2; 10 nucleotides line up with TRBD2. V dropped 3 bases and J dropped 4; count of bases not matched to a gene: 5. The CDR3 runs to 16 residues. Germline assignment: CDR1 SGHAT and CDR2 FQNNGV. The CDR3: CASSLQREGGTGELFF. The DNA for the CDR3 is TGTGCCAGCAGCTTGCAGCGGGAGGGCGGCACCGGGGAGCTGTTTTTT.